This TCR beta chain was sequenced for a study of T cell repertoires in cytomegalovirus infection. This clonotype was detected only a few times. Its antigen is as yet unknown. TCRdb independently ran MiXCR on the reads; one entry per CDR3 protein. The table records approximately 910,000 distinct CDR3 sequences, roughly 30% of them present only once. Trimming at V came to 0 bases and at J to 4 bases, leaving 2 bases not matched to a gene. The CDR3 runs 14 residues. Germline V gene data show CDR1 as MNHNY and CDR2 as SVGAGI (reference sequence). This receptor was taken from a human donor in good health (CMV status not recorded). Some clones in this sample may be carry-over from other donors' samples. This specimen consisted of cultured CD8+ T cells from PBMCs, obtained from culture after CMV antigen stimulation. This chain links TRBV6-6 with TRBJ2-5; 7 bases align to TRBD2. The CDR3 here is CASSYSWGGETQYF. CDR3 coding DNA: TGTGCCAGCAGTTACTCCTGGGGGGGAGAGACCCAGTACTTC.